At least ten counts were recorded for the clone carrying this T cell receptor beta chain. What it binds is not known. The data derive from a study of CD8 T cells in ankylosing spondylitis. One entry per CDR3 protein, called by TCRdb with MiXCR from the 5' RACE reads. The data contain fewer than 650,000 distinct CDR3 sequences, more than 9.5% of them singletons. General study findings and limits: Blood from ankylosing spondylitis patients appeared to carry a characteristic roughly eight-variant TCR beta motif.

The CDR3 is made up of 16 amino acids. Unmatched junction bases numbered 4, after V lost 4 bases and J lost 0 bases. The germline V gene has CDR1 MGHRA and CDR2 YSYEKL. The sample comprised blood, either unsorted or a sorted T cell fraction (not recorded which). The sequence was obtained from a male donor with ankylosing spondylitis. V is TRBV4-1 and J is TRBJ2-2, with TRBD1 matching over 8 bases. This CDR3 reads CASSPRDRSNTGELFF. The CDR3 bases are TGCGCCAGCAGCCCCCGGGACAGGTCGAACACCGGGGAGCTGTTTTTT.